This TCR beta chain was retrieved from a study of blood T cells in healthy people across ages. This CDR3 has 15 residues. Germline CDR1 is SEHNR and CDR2 is FQNEAQ (reference sequence). Unmatched junction bases numbered 4, after V lost 1 base and J lost 3 bases. Through a sample-barcoded 5' primer and a J-beta primer mix, a second PCR was run for roughly 6 to 11 cycles. The template-switch adaptor, which had 12 random nucleotides, put a tag on each cDNA molecule. TCRdb ran MiXCR on the 5' RACE reads and lists one entry per CDR3 protein. The sample lists hundreds of thousands of distinct CDR3 sequences; 58% were seen once.

The sequenced material came from blood. This rearrangement joins TRBV7-9 to TRBJ2-5, with 8 bases that match TRBD1. This clonotype was sampled from a man aged 55-75 years in good health. The CDR3 coding sequence is TGTGCCAGCAGCTTAGGGGACAGGCCTGAAGAGACCCAGTACTTC. Translated: CASSLGDRPEETQYF. The variable domain in full, with the rest retrieved from reference TRBV7-9 and TRBJ2-5, is DTGVSQNPRHKITKRGQNVTFRCDPISEHNRLYWYRQTLGQGPEFLTYFQNEAQLEKSRLLSDRFSAERPKGSFSTLEIQRTEQGDSAMYLCASSLGDRPEETQYFGPGTRLLVL.